This section outlines one T cell receptor beta chain sequence together with its context. Its antigen is unknown. Profiling relied on immunoSEQ multiplex PCR, and the TCRdb table lists in-frame clones only, not all of them. The sample holds 2 million to 2.5 million clones; almost 96% are singletons and the top ten take approximately 0.13%. The investigators split CD4+ cells into a CD45RA+ naive subset and a CD45RA-negative memory subset. This sample is part of a study of shared clonotypes between healthy human individuals. In the study overall: The people who gave samples were a couple of women and a few men aged 18 to 49. Each donor's CD8 memory used one plate, CD8 naive two, each CD4 subset three. Study results and caveats: Richness estimates generally favored naive over memory subsets.

The CDR3 covers 14 residues. Trimming pared 2 bases from V and 1 base from J, leaving 6 bases between. Germline V gene lookup returns CDR1 SGHDN and CDR2 FVKESK. The gene calls are TRBV14 and TRBJ2-1, with unresolved D. Sequencing was performed on naive CD4+ T cells sorted from blood. Specified subset: CD45RA+ positively selected. This TCR came from a young man in good health. Written as DNA, the CDR3 is TGTGCCAGCAGCCAAACCCGTTCCTACAATGAGCAGTTCTTC. This gives the protein CASSQTRSYNEQFF.